Listed below are T cell receptor beta chains from one sample, sequenced in a study of T cell changes during pregnancy in multiple sclerosis. Clones were read by immunoSEQ multiplex PCR, and TCRdb kept only the in-frame ones, dropping some. The table records approximately 13,000 clones, about nine tenths of them present only once. The sequencing here drew on CD8+ T cells from peripheral blood mononuclear cells, taken in the second trimester of pregnancy. These receptors were obtained from a female donor in good health, enrolled as a control in a pregnancy study. The CDR3 runs from the conserved cysteine through the conserved F or W. The D gene is left open where the match is weak. A row's size may be missing; if present it is once, few, many or a size class.

CDR3nt: TGCGCCAGCAGCTTGACAGGGCTCGAAGCTTTCTTT
CDR3aa: CASSLTGLEAFF
abundance: few
d_gene: -
j_gene: TRBJ1-1
v_gene: TRBV5-1
len: 12

CDR3nt: TGTGCCAGCAGTTTCGGTGGTAATGAGCAGTTCTTC
CDR3aa: CASSFGGNEQFF
abundance: once
d_gene: -
j_gene: TRBJ2-1
v_gene: TRBV27
len: 12

CDR3nt: TGTGCCAGCAGTTGGGGGCTCGAGCAGTACTTC
CDR3aa: CASSWGLEQYF
abundance: -
d_gene: -
j_gene: TRBJ2-7
v_gene: TRBV27
len: 11

CDR3nt: TGTGCCAGTAGTGGGCTAGCCCACCGGAATGAGCAGTTCTTC
CDR3aa: CASSGLAHRNEQFF
abundance: -
d_gene: -
j_gene: TRBJ2-1
v_gene: TRBV19
len: 14

CDR3nt: TGTGCCAGCAGCTATACTAGCGGTTCTTACAATGAGCAGTTCTTC
CDR3aa: CASSYTSGSYNEQFF
abundance: -
d_gene: TRBD2
j_gene: TRBJ2-1
v_gene: TRBV6-5
len: 15

CDR3nt: TGTGCCAGTAGTATCGGACAGCCCAACGAGCAGTACTTC
CDR3aa: CASSIGQPNEQYF
abundance: -
d_gene: -
j_gene: TRBJ2-7
v_gene: TRBV19
len: 13

CDR3nt: TGTGCCAGCAGCGCCGGGGGGGCCAGGTACGAGCAGTACTTC
CDR3aa: CASSAGGARYEQYF
abundance: once
d_gene: TRBD2
j_gene: TRBJ2-7
v_gene: TRBV9
len: 14

CDR3nt: TGTGCCAGCAGTGAATTGCTGGGACAGGGGGAGACCCAGTACTTC
CDR3aa: CASSELLGQGETQYF
abundance: -
d_gene: TRBD1
j_gene: TRBJ2-5
v_gene: TRBV2
len: 15

CDR3nt: TGTGCCAGCAGTTTTCGGGGGGGCATCTATGGCTACACCTTC
CDR3aa: CASSFRGGIYGYTF
abundance: once
d_gene: -
j_gene: TRBJ1-2
v_gene: TRBV27
len: 14

CDR3nt: TGTGCCAGCAGCCCACCTCGGAGGGTCGGAGCTAACTATGGCTACACCTTC
CDR3aa: CASSPPRRVGANYGYTF
abundance: -
d_gene: -
j_gene: TRBJ1-2
v_gene: TRBV7-9
len: 17

CDR3nt: TGTGCCAGCACTGAGACTTCCGACTACGAGCAGTACTTC
CDR3aa: CASTETSDYEQYF
abundance: -
d_gene: -
j_gene: TRBJ2-7
v_gene: TRBV6-1
len: 13

CDR3nt: TGTGCCAGTCGGGTCGGCAATCAGCCCCAGCATTTT
CDR3aa: CASRVGNQPQHF
abundance: -
d_gene: -
j_gene: TRBJ1-5
v_gene: TRBV19
len: 12

CDR3nt: TGCGCCAGCAGCTTGGCGGCGGGCACTGAAGCTTTCTTT
CDR3aa: CASSLAAGTEAFF
abundance: once
d_gene: -
j_gene: TRBJ1-1
v_gene: TRBV5-1
len: 13

CDR3nt: TGTGCCATCAGTGAGTCGAGGGCTAGCGGGGATAACAATGAGCAGTTCTTC
CDR3aa: CAISESRASGDNNEQFF
abundance: -
d_gene: TRBD2
j_gene: TRBJ2-1
v_gene: TRBV10-3
len: 17

CDR3nt: TGTGCCAGCAGCTTATTTGGGCATCAGCCCCAGCATTTT
CDR3aa: CASSLFGHQPQHF
abundance: -
d_gene: -
j_gene: TRBJ1-5
v_gene: TRBV7-8
len: 13

CDR3nt: TGTGCCAGCAGCTTGTTCTCCCCCGCGGGGGGCACAGATACGCAGTATTTT
CDR3aa: CASSLFSPAGGTDTQYF
abundance: -
d_gene: TRBD2
j_gene: TRBJ2-3
v_gene: TRBV11-2
len: 17

CDR3nt: TGTGCCAGCAGAACCGGACAGGGGCCCTCCTACGAGCAGTACTTC
CDR3aa: CASRTGQGPSYEQYF
abundance: -
d_gene: TRBD1
j_gene: TRBJ2-7
v_gene: TRBV6-5
len: 15

CDR3nt: TGTGCCAGTAGTATAGGGACAGGGACTATCTACGAGCAGTACTTC
CDR3aa: CASSIGTGTIYEQYF
abundance: -
d_gene: -
j_gene: TRBJ2-7
v_gene: TRBV19
len: 15

CDR3nt: TGCAGTGCAGCGGCCCAGGGGTCCTTATATTTT
CDR3aa: CSAAAQGSLYF
abundance: -
d_gene: -
j_gene: TRBJ1-3
v_gene: TRBV20-1
len: 11

CDR3nt: TGTGCCAGCAGCTTAACGACTAGCGGGAGCCCCGAGCAGTTCTTC
CDR3aa: CASSLTTSGSPEQFF
abundance: few
d_gene: TRBD2
j_gene: TRBJ2-1
v_gene: TRBV7-9
len: 15

CDR3nt: TGCGCCAGCAGCCAAGATTTTGCAGGCCTTAATGGCTACACCTTC
CDR3aa: CASSQDFAGLNGYTF
abundance: once
d_gene: -
j_gene: TRBJ1-2
v_gene: TRBV4-3
len: 15

CDR3nt: TGTGCCAGCCATAGGGACAGCTCGCGGACCCAGTACTTC
CDR3aa: CASHRDSSRTQYF
abundance: -
d_gene: TRBD1
j_gene: TRBJ2-5
v_gene: TRBV10-1
len: 13

CDR3nt: TGTGCCAGTAAAGGGGGTTTACAGCCCCAGCATTTT
CDR3aa: CASKGGLQPQHF
abundance: few
d_gene: -
j_gene: TRBJ1-5
v_gene: TRBV19
len: 12

CDR3nt: TGTGCCAGCAGCTATAGACAGGGACAAGAGACCCAGTACTTC
CDR3aa: CASSYRQGQETQYF
abundance: -
d_gene: TRBD1
j_gene: TRBJ2-5
v_gene: TRBV7-9
len: 14

CDR3nt: TGTGCCAGCAGTTTACGCCTTGGACACCTTGAAGCTTTCTTT
CDR3aa: CASSLRLGHLEAFF
abundance: few
d_gene: -
j_gene: TRBJ1-1
v_gene: TRBV27
len: 14

CDR3nt: TGCGCCAGCAGCCAAGAAACTGTTGCGGGAGGGCCCAATGAGCAGTTCTTC
CDR3aa: CASSQETVAGGPNEQFF
abundance: -
d_gene: TRBD2
j_gene: TRBJ2-1
v_gene: TRBV4-3
len: 17

CDR3nt: TGTGCCAGCAGCCTCCAGACAGGGCTTGGCTACACCTTC
CDR3aa: CASSLQTGLGYTF
abundance: -
d_gene: TRBD1
j_gene: TRBJ1-2
v_gene: TRBV27
len: 13

CDR3nt: TGTGCCAGTACCCCCTGGACAGGGGCACGGATGGATGAGCAGTTCTTC
CDR3aa: CASTPWTGARMDEQFF
abundance: few
d_gene: TRBD1
j_gene: TRBJ2-1
v_gene: TRBV19
len: 16

CDR3nt: TGTGCCAGCAGCTTTGGTAGCGGATACAATGAGCAGTTCTTC
CDR3aa: CASSFGSGYNEQFF
abundance: -
d_gene: -
j_gene: TRBJ2-1
v_gene: TRBV13
len: 14

CDR3nt: TGTGCCAGCAGGACTAGCGGGAGGTCGATATCCTACAATGAGCAGTTCTTC
CDR3aa: CASRTSGRSISYNEQFF
abundance: -
d_gene: TRBD2
j_gene: TRBJ2-1
v_gene: TRBV2
len: 17

CDR3nt: TGTGCCAGTAGTGCGACTAGCGGGAGCTACGAGACCCAGTACTTC
CDR3aa: CASSATSGSYETQYF
abundance: medium-sized
d_gene: TRBD2
j_gene: TRBJ2-5
v_gene: TRBV19
len: 15

CDR3nt: TGTGCCAGCAGTGAATTTGATCGGGGAGGCGAGACCCAGTACTTC
CDR3aa: CASSEFDRGGETQYF
abundance: -
d_gene: -
j_gene: TRBJ2-5
v_gene: TRBV2
len: 15

CDR3nt: TGTGCCACCAGCGGAGAAACCCGACAGGGGGGGACCCAGTACTTC
CDR3aa: CATSGETRQGGTQYF
abundance: -
d_gene: TRBD1
j_gene: TRBJ2-5
v_gene: TRBV15
len: 15

CDR3nt: TGTGCCAGCAGCACTAGCGGGAGGTACAATGAGCAGTTCTTC
CDR3aa: CASSTSGRYNEQFF
abundance: once
d_gene: TRBD2
j_gene: TRBJ2-1
v_gene: TRBV7-9
len: 14

CDR3nt: TGTGCCACCACAGGGGGCGAATCCCCAAGCTACGAGCAGTACTTC
CDR3aa: CATTGGESPSYEQYF
abundance: -
d_gene: TRBD1
j_gene: TRBJ2-7
v_gene: TRBV10-3
len: 15

CDR3nt: TGTGCCAGCAGTTTGACACTAACGGTAGCGGGAACTAACACCGGGGAGCTGTTTTTT
CDR3aa: CASSLTLTVAGTNTGELFF
abundance: -
d_gene: TRBD2
j_gene: TRBJ2-2
v_gene: TRBV28
len: 19

CDR3nt: TGTGCCAGCAGGGTAGCGGGACTCGACAATGAGCAGTTCTTC
CDR3aa: CASRVAGLDNEQFF
abundance: -
d_gene: TRBD2
j_gene: TRBJ2-1
v_gene: TRBV2
len: 14